Given below is one T cell receptor beta chain in context. Antigen: not known. Terminally differentiated effector memory CD45RA+ cells were excluded by CCR7 positive selection of CD45RO-negative cells. Germline loops: CDR1 MNHNS, CDR2 SASEGT. This CDR3 contains 14 residues. Unmatched junction bases numbered 6, after V lost 4 bases and J lost 3 bases. This entry is derived from a study of shared clonotypes between healthy human individuals. Notes on the study in general: Around 5.3% of naive CD4 clonotypes were shared across a handful of donors. Relative to clonotypes present in all four donors, those not shared had lower generation probabilities.

Sequenced by immunoSEQ multiplex PCR; TCRdb stores in-frame clones only, minus some. The top ten hold around 1.1% of the sample, which has some 2,000,000 clones, about 95% seen once. V and J are TRBV6-1 and TRBJ2-7; the match to TRBD2 covers 7 bases. The sample was naive CD8+ T cells sorted from blood. This TCR was recovered from a man younger than 35 in good health. The CDR3 loop reads CASSAGGRGYEQYF. The DNA for the CDR3 is TGTGCCAGCAGTGCGGGAGGAAGAGGCTACGAGCAGTACTTC.